The 14 T cell receptor beta chains in this list originate from one sample, sequenced in a study of blood T cell repertoires in COVID-19. The data were produced by immunoSEQ multiplex PCR, yet TCRdb's version contains in-frame clones alone and is incomplete. The data show 29,000 or so clones, about 88% seen once. The specimen sequenced was peripheral blood. These receptors all come from a human donor in a cohort sampled during active COVID-19. The donor label of this sample is uncertain.

The CDR3 DNA reads as TGTGCCACCCCCAGGGTTCCCAATCAGCCCCAGCATTTT. Its protein product is CATPRVPNQPQHF. V and J are TRBV24-1 and TRBJ1-5, with TRBD1 as a possible D gene (5 bases). The germline V gene has CDR1 KGHDR and CDR2 SFDVKD. Trimming pared 9 bases from V and 3 bases from J, leaving 11 bases between. The CDR3 is 13 amino acids.

The chain links TRBV18 to TRBJ1-4; no definite D call. Per the germline V gene, CDR1 is KGHSH and CDR2 is LQKENI. Trimming removed 4 bases from V and 6 bases from J, with 18 bases in between. The CDR3 extends over 16 amino acids. CDR3: CASSRRTSDGDEKLFF. CDR3 bases: TGTGCCAGCTCACGGAGGACCTCGGATGGTGATGAAAAACTGTTTTTT.

J is TRBJ1-1 and V is TRBV19; TRBD1 matches 7 bases. This CDR3 has 15 amino acids. V was clipped by 7 bases and J by 3 bases; unmatched bases: 11. CDR1 is LNHDA and CDR2 is SQIVND in the germline V gene (reference sequence). The CDR3 bases are TGTGCCAGTAACCCATCCGGGACAGCTTACACTGAAGCTTTCTTT. Translation: CASNPSGTAYTEAFF.

Only a few counts were recorded for this clone. The chain recombines TRBV7-8 with TRBJ1-3, with D possibly being TRBD1 (5 bases). V dropped 8 bases and J dropped 0 bases, with 14 bases sitting between them. The CDR3 extends over 15 amino acids. Germline values: CDR1 SGHVS, CDR2 FQNEAQ. The CDR3, as DNA: TGTGCCAGCTCCCCCCCAGGGATCTCTGGAAACACCATATATTTT. Its translation is CASSPPGISGNTIYF.

The chain recombines TRBV7-9 with TRBJ1-2, with D perhaps matching TRBD1 (6 bases). The CDR3 extends over 15 amino acids. Deletions cut 5 bases from V and 8 bases from J, with 21 bases between. Germline CDR1 reads SEHNR; CDR2 reads FQNEAQ (reference sequence). This chain's CDR3 is CASSPAGALGWGYTF. In DNA, the CDR3 is TGTGCCAGCAGCCCAGCGGGGGCCCTGGGTTGGGGCTACACCTTC.

The rearrangement links TRBV30 to TRBJ1-2, with 7 bases fitting TRBD1. CDR1 GTSNPN and CDR2 SVGIG come from the germline V gene (reference sequence). The length of the CDR3 is 16 residues. The J segment lost 0 bases and the V segment lost 1 base, leaving 8 bases of the junction unmatched. DNA for the CDR3: TGTGCCTGGAGTGGGGACAGACGATTAGCTAACTATGGCTACACCTTC. This encodes CAWSGDRRLANYGYTF.

The V call is TRBV5-1, the J call TRBJ2-1; TRBD2 matches at 11 bases. The CDR3 has 17 amino acids. The germline CDR1 and CDR2 sequences are SGHRS and YFSETQ. The V segment lost 0 bases and the J segment 6 bases; nucleotides outside the gene matches: 8. CDR3 protein: CASSLATSGSYGNEQFF. CDR3 DNA sequence: TGCGCCAGCAGCTTGGCCACTAGCGGGAGCTACGGCAATGAGCAGTTCTTC.

This clone was observed a handful of times. The V call is TRBV5-1, the J call TRBJ1-6; 9 nucleotides align to TRBD1. V trimming: 3 bases; J trimming: 9 bases; junction bases outside the gene matches: 4. Germline-derived CDR1 and CDR2 are SGHRS and YFSETQ. This CDR3 is built from 14 residues. The CDR3 coding sequence is TGCGCCAGCAGCTCGGGACAGGGAGGTTCACCCCTCCACTTT. It translates to CASSSGQGGSPLHF.

The V gene is TRBV5-4, the J gene TRBJ1-4; the match to TRBD1 covers 7 bases. The CDR3 consists of 15 residues. Per germline, CDR1 SGHNT and CDR2 YYREEE (reference sequence). J lost 4 bases, V lost 4 bases, and 7 bases had no gene match. In nucleotides, the CDR3 is TGTGCCAGCAGCGCGGGGACAGTCCTTAATGAAAAACTGTTTTTT. It specifies CASSAGTVLNEKLFF.

The CDR3 is CASSLMHRYEQYF. The CDR3 DNA is TGTGCCAGCAGCTTAATGCACAGATACGAGCAGTACTTC. The V and J genes are TRBV7-2 and TRBJ2-7; no clear D gene. The germline V gene encodes CDR1 SGHTA and CDR2 FQGNSA. The CDR3 is made up of 13 amino acids. Trimming stripped 2 bases from V and 4 bases from J, with 9 bases between.

This clone turned up a few times. The rearrangement links TRBV10-3 to TRBJ1-1; no reliable D call. The ends were cut back, 7 bases at V and 1 base at J, with 4 bases in the middle. Looked up from germline, CDR1 is ENHRY and CDR2 is SYGVKD. The CDR3 is made up of 11 amino acids. CDR3 residues: CAITSNTEAFF. The CDR3 DNA sequence: TGTGCCATCACCTCGAACACTGAAGCTTTCTTT.

The V gene is TRBV27, the J gene TRBJ2-7; TRBD2 agrees at 9 bases. The CDR3 runs to 13 residues. With 2 bases clipped from V and 4 bases from J, the junction kept 0 bases outside the gene matches. The germline gives CDR1 MNHEY, CDR2 SMNVEV (reference sequence). In DNA form, the CDR3 reads TGTGCCAGCAGTTTAGCGGGAGGGTACGAGCAGTACTTC. Amino acids: CASSLAGGYEQYF.

The V call is TRBV19, the J call TRBJ1-3; D gene unclear. The CDR3 is made up of 12 amino acids. Between the trimmed V and J ends, which lost 3 bases and 8 bases, there was a span of 8 bases. The germline V gene encodes CDR1 LNHDA and CDR2 SQIVND (reference sequence). CDR3: CASSIPGYTIYF. The CDR3 DNA is TGTGCCAGTAGTATCCCGGGTTACACCATATATTTT.

The CDR3 region has the DNA TGCGCCAGCAGTGACCGCGGGAGAACCCCCGATACGCAGTATTTT. It is translated as CASSDRGRTPDTQYF. The chain links TRBV10-1 to TRBJ2-3; 7 nucleotides match TRBD2. From germline, CDR1 is WNHNN and CDR2 SYGVQD (reference sequence). The CDR3 extends over 15 amino acids. The V and J ends lost 3 bases and 6 bases, in that order; junction bases with no gene match: 9.